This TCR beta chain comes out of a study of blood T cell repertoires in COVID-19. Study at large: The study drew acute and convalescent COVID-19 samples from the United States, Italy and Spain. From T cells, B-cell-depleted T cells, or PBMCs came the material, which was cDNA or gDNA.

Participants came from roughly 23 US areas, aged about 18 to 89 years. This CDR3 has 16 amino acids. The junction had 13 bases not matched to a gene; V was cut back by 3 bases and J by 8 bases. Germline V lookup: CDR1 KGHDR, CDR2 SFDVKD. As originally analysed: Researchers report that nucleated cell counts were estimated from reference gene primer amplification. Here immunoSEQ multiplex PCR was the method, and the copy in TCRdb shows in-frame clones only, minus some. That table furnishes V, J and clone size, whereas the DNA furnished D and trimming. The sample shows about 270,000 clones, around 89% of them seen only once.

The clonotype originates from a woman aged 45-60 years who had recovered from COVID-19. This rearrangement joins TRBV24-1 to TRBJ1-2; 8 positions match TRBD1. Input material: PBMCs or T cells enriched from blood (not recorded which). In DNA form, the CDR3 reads TGTGCCACCAGTGATCCCCGGACAGGGCCCGGCGGCGGCTACACCTTC. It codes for CATSDPRTGPGGGYTF.